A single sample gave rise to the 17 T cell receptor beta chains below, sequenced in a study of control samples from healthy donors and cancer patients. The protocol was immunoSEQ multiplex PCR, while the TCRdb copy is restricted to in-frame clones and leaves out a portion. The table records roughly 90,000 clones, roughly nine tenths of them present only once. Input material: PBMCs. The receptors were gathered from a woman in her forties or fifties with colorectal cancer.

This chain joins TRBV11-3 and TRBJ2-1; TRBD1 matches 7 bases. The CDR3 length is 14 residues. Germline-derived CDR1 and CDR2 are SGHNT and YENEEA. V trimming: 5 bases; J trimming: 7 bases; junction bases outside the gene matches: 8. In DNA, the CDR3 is TGTGCCAGCAGCCCGGGACAGTGGCGGAATGAGCAGTTCTTC. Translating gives CASSPGQWRNEQFF.

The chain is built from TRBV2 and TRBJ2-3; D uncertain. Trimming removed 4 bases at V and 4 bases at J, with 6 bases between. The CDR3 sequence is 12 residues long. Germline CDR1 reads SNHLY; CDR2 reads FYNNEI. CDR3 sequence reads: CASSVRPDTQYF. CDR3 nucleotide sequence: TGTGCCAGCAGTGTACGGCCAGATACGCAGTATTTT.

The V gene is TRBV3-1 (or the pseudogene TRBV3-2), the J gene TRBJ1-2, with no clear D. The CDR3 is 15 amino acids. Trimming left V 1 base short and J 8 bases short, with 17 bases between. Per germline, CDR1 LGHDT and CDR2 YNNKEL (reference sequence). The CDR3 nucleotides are TGTGCCAGCAGCCAAGCGTCTGGCCCTAGTGGAGGCTACACCTTC. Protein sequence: CASSQASGPSGGYTF.

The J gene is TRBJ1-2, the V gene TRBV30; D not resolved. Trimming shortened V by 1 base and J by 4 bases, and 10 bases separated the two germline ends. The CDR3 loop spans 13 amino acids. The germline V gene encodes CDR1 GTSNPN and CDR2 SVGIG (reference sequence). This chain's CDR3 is CAWSGLDRYGYTF. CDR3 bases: TGTGCCTGGAGTGGGCTGGATCGCTATGGCTACACCTTC.

CDR3 region: CASSLRLGTGENYGYTF. CDR3 bases: TGTGCCAGCAGCCTCCGGTTGGGGACAGGGGAAAACTATGGCTACACCTTC. The genes are TRBV14 and TRBJ1-2; 10 bases line up with TRBD1. CDR1 and CDR2 from the germline V gene are SGHDN and FVKESK. This CDR3 spans 17 amino acids. V shed 4 bases and J 2 bases; nucleotides not matched to a gene: 10.

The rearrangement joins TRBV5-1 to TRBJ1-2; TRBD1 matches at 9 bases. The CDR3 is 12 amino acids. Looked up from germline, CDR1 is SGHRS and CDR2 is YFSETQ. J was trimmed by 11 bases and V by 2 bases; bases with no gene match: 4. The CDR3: CASSLEGQGYTF. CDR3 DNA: TGCGCCAGCAGCTTAGAAGGACAGGGGTACACCTTC.

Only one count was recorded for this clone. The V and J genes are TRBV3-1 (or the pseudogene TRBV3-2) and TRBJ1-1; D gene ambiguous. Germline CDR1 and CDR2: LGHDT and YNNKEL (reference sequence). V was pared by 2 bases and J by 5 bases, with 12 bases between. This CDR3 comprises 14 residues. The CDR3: CASSQRDGGTEAFF. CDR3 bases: TGTGCCAGCAGCCAAAGGGATGGTGGGACTGAAGCTTTCTTT.

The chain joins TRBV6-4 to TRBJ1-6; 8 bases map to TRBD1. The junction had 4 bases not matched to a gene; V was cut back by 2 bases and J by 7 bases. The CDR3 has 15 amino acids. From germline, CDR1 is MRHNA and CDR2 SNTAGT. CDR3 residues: CASSDGQGANSPLHF. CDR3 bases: TGTGCCAGCAGTGACGGGCAGGGGGCGAATTCACCCCTCCACTTT.

Here the CDR3 reads CSVAGPSAGANVLTF. Written as DNA, the CDR3 is TGCAGCGTTGCGGGACCTTCGGCTGGGGCCAACGTCCTGACTTTC. The chain employs TRBV29-1 and TRBJ2-6; either TRBD1 or TRBD2 may supply D (5 bases each). Looked up from germline, CDR1 is SQVTM and CDR2 is ANQGSEA. The V and J ends lost 4 bases and 2 bases respectively, with 12 bases between them. The CDR3 runs 15 residues. Drawing the rest from reference TRBV29-1 and TRBJ2-6, the complete variable domain is SAVISQKPSRDICQRGTSLTIQCQVDSQVTMMFWYRQQPGQSLTLIATANQGSEATYESGFVIDKFPISRPNLTFSTLTVSNMSPEDSSIYLCSVAGPSAGANVLTFGAGSRLTVL.

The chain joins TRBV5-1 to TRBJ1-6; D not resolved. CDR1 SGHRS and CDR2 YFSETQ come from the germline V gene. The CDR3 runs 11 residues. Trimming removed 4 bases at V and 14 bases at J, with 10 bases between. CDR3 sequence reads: CASSQLGALHF. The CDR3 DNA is TGCGCCAGCAGCCAGCTTGGGGCCCTCCACTTT.

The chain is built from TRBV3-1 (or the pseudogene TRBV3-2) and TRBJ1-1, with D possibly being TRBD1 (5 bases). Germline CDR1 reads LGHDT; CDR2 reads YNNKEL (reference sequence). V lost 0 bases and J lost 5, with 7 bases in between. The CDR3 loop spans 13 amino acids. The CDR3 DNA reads TGTGCCAGCAGCCAAGAGGAGGGGACTGAAGCTTTCTTT. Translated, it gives CASSQEEGTEAFF.

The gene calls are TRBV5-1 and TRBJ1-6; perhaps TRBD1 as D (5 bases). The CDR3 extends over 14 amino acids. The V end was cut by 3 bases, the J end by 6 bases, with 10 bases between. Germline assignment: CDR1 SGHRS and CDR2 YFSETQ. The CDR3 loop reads CASSSDISNSPLHF. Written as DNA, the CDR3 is TGCGCCAGCAGCTCGGACATATCTAATTCACCCCTCCACTTT.

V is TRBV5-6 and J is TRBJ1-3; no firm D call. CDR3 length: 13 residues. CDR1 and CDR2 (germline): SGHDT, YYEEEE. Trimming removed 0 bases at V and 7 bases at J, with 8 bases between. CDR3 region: CASSLDGRNTIYF. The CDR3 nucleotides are TGTGCCAGCAGCTTGGACGGAAGGAACACCATATATTTT.

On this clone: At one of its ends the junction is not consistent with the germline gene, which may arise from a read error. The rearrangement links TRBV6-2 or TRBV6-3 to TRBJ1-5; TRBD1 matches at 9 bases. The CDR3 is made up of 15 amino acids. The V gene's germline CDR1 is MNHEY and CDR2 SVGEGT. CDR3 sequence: CASSLTSVTGTGQNF. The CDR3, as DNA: TGTGCCAGCAGTTTAACCTCAGTTACCGGGACAGGGCAGAATTTT.

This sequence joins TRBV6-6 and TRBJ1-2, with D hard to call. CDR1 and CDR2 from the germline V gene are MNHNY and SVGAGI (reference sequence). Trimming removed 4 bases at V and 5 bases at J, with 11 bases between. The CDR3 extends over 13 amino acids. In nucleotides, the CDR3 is TGTGCCAGCAGTTGGAACAGTTATTATGGCTACACCTTC. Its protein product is CASSWNSYYGYTF.

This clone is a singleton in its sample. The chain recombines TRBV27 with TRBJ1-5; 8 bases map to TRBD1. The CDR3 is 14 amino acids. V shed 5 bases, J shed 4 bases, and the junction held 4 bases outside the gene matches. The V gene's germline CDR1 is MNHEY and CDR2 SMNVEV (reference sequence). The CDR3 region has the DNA TGTGCCAGCAGTCGGGACAGGAGTAATCAGCCCCAGCATTTT. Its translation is CASSRDRSNQPQHF.

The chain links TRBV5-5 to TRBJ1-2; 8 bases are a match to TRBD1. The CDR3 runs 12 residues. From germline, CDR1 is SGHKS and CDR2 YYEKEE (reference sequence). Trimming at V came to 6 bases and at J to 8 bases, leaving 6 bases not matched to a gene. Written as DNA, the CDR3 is TGTGCCAGCACCCCAGGGGGCTGGGGCTACACCTTC. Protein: CASTPGGWGYTF. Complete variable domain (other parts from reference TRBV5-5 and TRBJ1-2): DAGVTQSPTHLIKTRGQQVTLRCSPISGHKSVSWYQQVLGQGPQFIFQYYEKEERGRGNFPDRFSARQFPNYSSELNVNALLLGDSALYLCASTPGGWGYTFGSGTRLTVV.